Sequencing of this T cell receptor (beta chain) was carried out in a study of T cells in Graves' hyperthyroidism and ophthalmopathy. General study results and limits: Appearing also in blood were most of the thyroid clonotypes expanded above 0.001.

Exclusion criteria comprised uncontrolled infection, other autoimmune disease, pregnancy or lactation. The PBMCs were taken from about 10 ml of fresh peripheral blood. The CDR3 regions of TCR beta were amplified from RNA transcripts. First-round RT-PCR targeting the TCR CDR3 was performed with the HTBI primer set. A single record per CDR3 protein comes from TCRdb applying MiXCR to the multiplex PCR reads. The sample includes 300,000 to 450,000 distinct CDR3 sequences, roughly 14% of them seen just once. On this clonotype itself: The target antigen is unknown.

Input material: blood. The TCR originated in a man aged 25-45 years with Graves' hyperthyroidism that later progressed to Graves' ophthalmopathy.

The CDR3 sequence is CSVEPGTRGGYTF. CDR3 nucleotide sequence: TGCAGCGTTGAACCTGGGACGAGGGGTGGCTACACCTTC. This chain connects TRBV29-1 to TRBJ1-2; weak D call: TRBD1 (5 bases). V was shortened by 2 bases and J by 7 bases, with 14 bases between the two germline ends. Germline-derived CDR1 and CDR2 are SQVTM and ANQGSEA. CDR3 size: 13 residues.